This T cell receptor beta chain was observed in a study of blood T cell repertoires in COVID-19. Study overall: Acute and convalescent COVID-19 specimens originated in the United States, Italy and Spain. PBMCs, B-cell-depleted T cells, or T cells provided the cDNA or gDNA that made up the material.

As originally analysed: The assay estimated nucleated cells by amplifying reference gene primers. Here immunoSEQ multiplex PCR was the method, and the copy in TCRdb shows in-frame clones only, minus some. V, J and clone size are taken as reported in that table, and D and trimming were inferred from the DNA itself. Of roughly 200,000 clones in the sample, more than 80% were seen once. Enrollment of patients from Seattle took place during active infection, with longitudinal follow-up. Sequenced input: peripheral blood. This clonotype was sampled from a woman under 40 with COVID-19, enrolled during active disease.

The CDR3 DNA is TGTGCCAGCAGCTTAGGAACAGGCGTCCAGCCCCAGCATTTT. It specifies CASSLGTGVQPQHF. V usage is TRBV7-9 and J usage is TRBJ1-5, with D possibly TRBD1 on 5 matching bases. This CDR3 is built from 14 residues. Per germline, CDR1 SEHNR and CDR2 FQNEAQ (reference sequence). The V end was cut by 1 base, the J end by 7 bases, with 11 bases between.